The rows below give T cell receptor beta chains drawn from one sample of a study of T cells expressing NK-cell markers. From its re-call of the 5' RACE reads, TCRdb lists each CDR3 protein once, without DNA. Its table records 550,000 to 600,000 distinct CDR3 sequences. Sequencing input: blood T cells: a sorted CD56 or NKG2C T cell subset, CD4+ or CD8+ T cells, or bulk PBMC T cells (not recorded which). These receptors were obtained from a man aged 18 to 29 in good health. Both conserved end residues are part of each CDR3. Each record gives: V gene, J gene, CDR3 protein.

TRBV20-1	TRBJ2-6	CSARDLHSGSSGANVLTF
TRBV11-2	TRBJ2-3	CASRPGSHSPDTQYF
TRBV5-1	TRBJ2-2	CASSIRTTNTGELFF
TRBV29-1	TRBJ1-2	CSVEPGQGSGYTF
TRBV29-1	TRBJ2-7	CSVNTGADYEQYF
TRBV24-1	TRBJ2-1	CATKGESYNEQFF
TRBV5-1	TRBJ2-1	CASSLAGLAGGSSYNEQFF
TRBV25-1	TRBJ2-1	CASSAAPGAGDNEQFF
TRBV15	TRBJ1-2	CATSRDTGVSYGYTF
TRBV7-3	TRBJ2-1	CASSLTSGGREQSNEQFF
TRBV20-1	TRBJ1-2	CSATPFRWAGYGYTF
TRBV28	TRBJ1-5	CASSSTDRATQHF
TRBV15	TRBJ2-7	CATSRDTDSVYEQYF
TRBV5-6	TRBJ2-3	CASSYGTSGASTDTQYF
TRBV12-3/TRBV12-4	TRBJ1-1	CASSLRVGENTEAFF
TRBV5-1	TRBJ2-1	CASSLDRRDHEQFF
TRBV20-1	TRBJ1-6	CSAREMTGGNSPLHF
TRBV12-3/TRBV12-4	TRBJ2-5	CASSLLAGDQETQYF
TRBV20-1	TRBJ2-1	CSARSTGGLNNEQFF
TRBV20-1	TRBJ2-1	CSAPPWEGKEFF
TRBV7-9	TRBJ2-3	CASSFSGVDTQYF
TRBV5-1	TRBJ2-1	CASSLQGGLVNEQFF
TRBV12-3/TRBV12-4	TRBJ2-3	CASSLDRGYAKYF
TRBV9	TRBJ2-3	CASSGSGTDTQYF
TRBV28	TRBJ2-1	CASSAGRTSGYNEQFF
TRBV7-6	TRBJ2-5	CASSLARAPGSKETQYF